This T cell receptor (beta chain) was sequenced in a study of blood T cell repertoires in COVID-19. Here immunoSEQ multiplex PCR was the method, and the copy in TCRdb shows in-frame clones only, minus some. The table shows some 270,000 clones, with 84% occurring only once. What was sequenced was peripheral blood. This receptor was obtained from a woman between 40 and 55 years old who had recovered from COVID-19.

CDR3 coding DNA: TGTGCCAGCAGCGTAGGAGGGGGGGGCTACAATGAGCAGTTCTTC. Encoded protein: CASSVGGGGYNEQFF. V gene TRBV9 combines with J gene TRBJ2-1; tentative D call: TRBD2 (7 bases). V was pared by 0 bases and J by 3 bases, with 10 bases between. This CDR3 comprises 15 residues. Germline loops: CDR1 SGDLS, CDR2 YYNGEE.